The clone carrying this T cell receptor (beta chain) was observed a few times. This sample was included in a study of blood T cell repertoires in COVID-19. Study-wide background: Collection of acute and convalescent COVID-19 samples took place in the United States, Italy and Spain. T cells, B-cell-depleted T cells, or PBMCs supplied cDNA or gDNA.

The CDR3 covers 14 residues. V gave up 2 bases and J gave up 10 bases; unmatched junction bases: 7. Germline V gives CDR1 KGHDR, CDR2 SFDVKD. Authors' analysis steps: Nucleated cell counts were estimated from reference gene primer amplification. The protocol was immunoSEQ multiplex PCR, while the TCRdb copy is restricted to in-frame clones and leaves out a portion. D and trimming were read from the DNA, whereas the V and J calls and clone size are those reported in that table. This sample has 80,000 to 95,000 clones, with 65% to 85% found just once. The chain uses TRBV24-1 and TRBJ2-1; 7 positions match TRBD2. The sequence was obtained from a woman of 80 years or more with active or convalescent COVID-19. Input material: peripheral blood. CDR3 DNA sequence: TGTGCCACCAGTGATTGGGGCGGGAGACGGGAGCAGTTCTTC. It codes for CATSDWGGRREQFF.